The 15 T cell receptor beta chains presented below share a single source sample, sequenced in a study of cytomegalovirus exposure and HLA in healthy donors. The PCR ran on 60 Vbeta and 13 Jbeta primers. The table came from immunoSEQ multiplex PCR; TCRdb's copy has only in-frame clones and leaves some out. The sample gives about 110,000 clones, about 79% of which show up once; about 2.7% is in the top ten. Source material: PBMCs. These receptors were obtained from a woman aged 18-29 years in good health and CMV-seronegative.

The chain carries TRBV30 and TRBJ1-2; D not certain. Germline V gene sequence: CDR1 GTSNPN, CDR2 SVGIG (reference sequence). The CDR3 has 12 amino acids. V was clipped by 4 bases and J by 4 bases, with 10 bases between them. The CDR3 DNA sequence: TGTGCCTGGAATGGAGGAGGCTATGGCTACACCTTC. Translated, it gives CAWNGGGYGYTF.

The rearrangement uses TRBV5-1 and TRBJ1-1; TRBD1 might be the D (6 bases). Trimming shortened V by 1 base and J by 4 bases, and 14 bases separated the two germline ends. CDR3 length equals 15 residues. The germline CDR1 and CDR2 sequences are SGHRS and YFSETQ. The CDR3 DNA reads TGCGCCAGCAGCTTGCGCAGGGGAGTAGGCACTGAAGCTTTCTTT. It translates to CASSLRRGVGTEAFF.

The V gene is TRBV28, the J gene TRBJ2-1; D is perhaps TRBD1 (6 bases). Germline lookup yields CDR1 MDHEN and CDR2 SYDVKM. The CDR3 totals 14 residues. The ends were cut back, 6 bases at V and 6 bases at J, with 15 bases in the middle. The CDR3, as DNA: TGTGCCAGCAGATTACAGGGAAAAGGCAATGAGCAGTTCTTC. Its protein is CASRLQGKGNEQFF.

This sequence joins TRBV4-2 and TRBJ2-6; 8 bases match TRBD1. V dropped 0 bases and J dropped 3; count of bases not matched to a gene: 7. The CDR3 covers 18 residues. The germline CDR1 and CDR2 sequences are LGHNA and YNFKEQ. The CDR3 protein is CASSQDFRGRYGANVLTF. DNA of the CDR3: TGTGCCAGCAGCCAAGATTTCAGGGGGCGTTATGGGGCCAACGTCCTGACTTTC.

J is TRBJ1-3 and V is TRBV18; D gene unclear. The ends were cut back, 0 bases at V and 0 bases at J, with 12 bases in the middle. This CDR3 has 17 amino acids. Germline CDR1 and CDR2: KGHSH and LQKENI. The CDR3 region has the DNA TGTGCCAGCTCACCACCTCAGGCAGCCCTCTCTGGAAACACCATATATTTT. Amino acids: CASSPPQAALSGNTIYF. Full variable domain (missing parts from reference TRBV18 and TRBJ1-3): NAGVMQNPRHLVRRRGQEARLRCSPMKGHSHVYWYRQLPEEGLKFMVYLQKENIIDESGMPKERFSAEFPKEGPSILRIQQVVRGDSAAYFCASSPPQAALSGNTIYFGEGSWLTVV.

Only a few counts were recorded for this clone. The chain is built from TRBV5-1 and TRBJ2-1; 13 bases match TRBD2. Germline values: CDR1 SGHRS, CDR2 YFSETQ. V gave up 5 bases and J gave up 8 bases; unmatched junction bases: 7. This CDR3 has 15 amino acids. The CDR3 protein is CASSRTSGSLYEQFF. In nucleotides, the CDR3 is TGCGCCAGCAGTCGGACTAGCGGGAGTCTTTATGAGCAGTTCTTC.

The chain has TRBV19 and TRBJ1-1; 7 nucleotides line up with TRBD1. CDR3 size: 13 residues. The trim removed 6 bases at V and 5 bases at J, leaving 6 bases unmatched. CDR1 is LNHDA and CDR2 is SQIVND in the germline V gene (reference sequence). Written as DNA, the CDR3 is TGTGCCAGTAGATTTCGACAGGGAACTGAAGCTTTCTTT. Translation: CASRFRQGTEAFF.

The genes are TRBV4-1 and TRBJ2-7, with 7 positions matching TRBD1. Trimming took 4 bases from V and 3 from J; bases not matched to a gene: 6. The germline gives CDR1 MGHRA, CDR2 YSYEKL. This CDR3 region has 14 residues. The CDR3 bases are TGCGCCAGCAGCCTCCGACAGGGTCTCTACGAGCAGTACGTC. It specifies CASSLRQGLYEQYV.

This clone was seen just once. The chain carries TRBV4-1 and TRBJ2-3; possibly TRBD1 for D (6 bases). The CDR3 has 16 residues. V lost 4 bases and J 0 bases, leaving 14 bases between the germline ends. Germline CDR1 and CDR2: MGHRA and YSYEKL. CDR3 protein: CASSPYPGESTDTQYF. For the CDR3, the DNA is TGCGCCAGCAGCCCCTACCCAGGGGAAAGCACAGATACGCAGTATTTT.

The CDR3 DNA reads as TGTGCCAGCAGCTTGGTAGCGACCCACCCCCCAGATACGCAGTATTTT. Amino acids: CASSLVATHPPDTQYF. The genes are TRBV5-4 and TRBJ2-3; tentative D call: TRBD2 (5 bases). Germline loops: CDR1 SGHNT, CDR2 YYREEE (reference sequence). V lost 0 bases, J lost 4 bases, and 15 bases lay in between. The CDR3 totals 16 residues.

The chain has TRBV6-1 and TRBJ1-1; D is unclear. In germline, CDR1 is MNHNS, CDR2 SASEGT. The CDR3 contains 13 residues. V was shortened by 3 bases and J by 0 bases, with 5 bases between the two germline ends. CDR3 bases: TGTGCCAGCAGTGACCGGGTGAACACTGAAGCTTTCTTT. Amino acid sequence: CASSDRVNTEAFF.

This clone has a single count. The chain uses TRBV7-9 and TRBJ2-4, with TRBD2 matching 12 bases. This CDR3 spans 16 amino acids. J was trimmed by 10 bases and V by 2 bases; bases with no gene match: 9. The V gene's germline CDR1 is SEHNR and CDR2 FQNEAQ (reference sequence). The CDR3 sequence is CASSLILAGGGPIQYF. The DNA for the CDR3 is TGTGCCAGCAGCTTAATCCTAGCGGGAGGGGGACCTATTCAGTACTTC.

This chain uses TRBV28 with TRBJ1-6, with D maybe TRBD1 (5 bases). This CDR3 is 16 amino acids long. The ends were cut back, 6 bases at V and 7 bases at J, with 19 bases in the middle. Germline V gene sequence: CDR1 MDHEN, CDR2 SYDVKM. The CDR3 region is CASSPGGALGNSPLHF. CDR3 coding DNA: TGTGCCAGCAGCCCGGGGGGTGCCCTGGGGAATTCACCCCTCCACTTT.

V gene TRBV19 combines with J gene TRBJ2-5; D gene uncertain. Trimming removed 3 bases from V and 1 base from J, with 9 bases in between. The CDR3 is 14 residues long. CDR1 is LNHDA and CDR2 is SQIVND in the germline V gene (reference sequence). The CDR3 sequence: CASSISHSQETQYF. CDR3 DNA sequence: TGTGCCAGTAGTATTTCCCACAGCCAAGAGACCCAGTACTTC.

The V and J genes are TRBV19 and TRBJ2-5; TRBD1 aligns across 7 bases. Unmatched junction bases numbered 4, after V lost 1 base and J lost 2 bases. Germline CDR1 reads LNHDA; CDR2 reads SQIVND (reference sequence). This CDR3 is built from 15 residues. The CDR3 region is CASSIAGTAQETQYF. Here the CDR3 DNA reads TGTGCCAGTAGTATAGCGGGGACAGCACAAGAGACCCAGTACTTC.